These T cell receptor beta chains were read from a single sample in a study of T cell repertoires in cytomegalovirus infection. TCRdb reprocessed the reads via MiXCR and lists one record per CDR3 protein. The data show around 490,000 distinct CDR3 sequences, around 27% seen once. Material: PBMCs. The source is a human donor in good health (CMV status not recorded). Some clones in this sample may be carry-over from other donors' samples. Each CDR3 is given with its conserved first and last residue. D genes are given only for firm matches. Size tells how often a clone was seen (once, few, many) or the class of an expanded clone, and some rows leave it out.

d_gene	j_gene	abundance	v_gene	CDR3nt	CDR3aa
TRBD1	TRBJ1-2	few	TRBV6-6	TGTGCCAGCAGCAAGGGGACAGGGGGCGCTGGCTATGGCTACACCTTC	CASSKGTGGAGYGYTF
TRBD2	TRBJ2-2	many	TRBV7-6	TGTGCCAGCAGCTTAAGTCAGGCGGGAGTATTCACCGGGGAGCTGTTTTTT	CASSLSQAGVFTGELFF
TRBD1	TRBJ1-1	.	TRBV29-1	TGCAGCGCGGACAGGGGGCATGGGATGAACACTGAAGCTTTCTTT	CSADRGHGMNTEAFF
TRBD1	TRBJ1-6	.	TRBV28	TGTGCCAGCAGCAACAGGGGGGTATCCTATAATTCACCCCTCCACTTT	CASSNRGVSYNSPLHF
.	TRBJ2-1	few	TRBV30	TGTGCCTGGGAACGAAGGAATGAGCAGTTCTTC	CAWERRNEQFF
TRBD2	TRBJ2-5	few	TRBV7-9	TGTGCCAGCAGCTTACCTAGCGGGCTGGGAGAGACCCAGTACTTC	CASSLPSGLGETQYF
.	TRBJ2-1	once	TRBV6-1	TGTGCCAGCAGCCCGATCTTGTTGAATGAGCAGTTCTTC	CASSPILLNEQFF
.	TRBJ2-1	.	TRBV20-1	TGCAGCCCAACTAGAGGTAATTACAATGAGCAGTTCTTC	CSPTRGNYNEQFF
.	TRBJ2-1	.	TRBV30	TGTGCCTGGAGTGTTTTAGTCAATGAGCAGTTCTTC	CAWSVLVNEQFF
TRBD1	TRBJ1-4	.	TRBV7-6	TGTGCCAGCAGGACGGCGGACAGGGATGAAAAACTGTTTTTT	CASRTADRDEKLFF
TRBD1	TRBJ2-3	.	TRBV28	TGTGCCAGCAGCCAGACAGGGGGGTGGACAGATACGCAGTATTTT	CASSQTGGWTDTQYF
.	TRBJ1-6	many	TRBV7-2	TGTGCCAGCAGCTCTAACCGCGGGGCTCAGGCCAACAATTCACCCCTCCACTTT	CASSSNRGAQANNSPLHF
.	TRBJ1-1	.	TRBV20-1	TGCAGTGCTAGTCGCCCGGTGGGGTACACTGAAGCTTTCTTT	CSASRPVGYTEAFF
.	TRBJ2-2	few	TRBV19	TGTGCCAGTAGTATTGAGACCGGGGAGCTGTTTTTT	CASSIETGELFF
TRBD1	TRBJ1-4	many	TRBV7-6	TGTGCCAGCAGCTTAGGAGGGACAGATAATGAAAAACTGTTTTTT	CASSLGGTDNEKLFF
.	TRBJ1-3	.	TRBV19	TGTGCCAGTAGTAGACTGACAGGCGACTCTGGAAACACCATATATTTT	CASSRLTGDSGNTIYF
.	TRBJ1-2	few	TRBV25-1	TGTGCCAGCAGTGAAAATTGGGATGGCTACACCTTC	CASSENWDGYTF
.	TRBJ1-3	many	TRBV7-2	TGTGCCAGCACCACAGGGCTGTTAGGAAACACCATATATTTT	CASTTGLLGNTIYF
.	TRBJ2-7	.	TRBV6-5	TGTGCCAGCAGTTCAGGGCGGGACTCCTCCTACGAGCAGTACTTC	CASSSGRDSSYEQYF
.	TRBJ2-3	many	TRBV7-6	TGTGCCAGCAGCTTCGCAAAAGGAGGGGGGGACTGGGCAGATACGCAGTATTTT	CASSFAKGGGDWADTQYF
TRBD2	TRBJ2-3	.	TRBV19	TGTGCCAGTAAGACCGGGACTAGCCCTACAGATACGCAGTATTTT	CASKTGTSPTDTQYF
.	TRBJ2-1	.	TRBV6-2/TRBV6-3	TGTGCCAGCAAAAAGGGGGGCGGGAGTGGGTACAATGAGCAGTTCTTC	CASKKGGGSGYNEQFF
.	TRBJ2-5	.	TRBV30	TGTGCCTGGAGTGTAGGTCACGGAGAGACCCAGTACTTC	CAWSVGHGETQYF
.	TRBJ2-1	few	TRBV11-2	TGTGCCAGCAGCGAAGTGGGCTTTGTCAATGAGCAGTTCTTC	CASSEVGFVNEQFF
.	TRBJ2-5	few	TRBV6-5	TGTGCCAGCAGTTACCAGCAGACCCAGTACTTC	CASSYQQTQYF
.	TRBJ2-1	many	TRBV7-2	TGTGCCAGCCGAAAGGGTAGCTCCTACAATGAGCAGTTCTTC	CASRKGSSYNEQFF
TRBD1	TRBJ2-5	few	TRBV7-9	TGTGCCAGCAGCTCCGACAGGGGTTCGGAGACCCAGTACTTC	CASSSDRGSETQYF
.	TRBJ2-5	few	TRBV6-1	TGTGCCACCAATGCCCAGCAAGAGACCCAGTACTTC	CATNAQQETQYF
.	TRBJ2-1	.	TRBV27	TGTGCCAGCAGCTCATTGCCGTTGGGGAGCTCCTACAATGAGCAGTTCTTC	CASSSLPLGSSYNEQFF
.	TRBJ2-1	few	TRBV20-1	TGCAGTGCTAGAGATCCACGCGGAGCCTCCTACAATGAGCAGTTCTTC	CSARDPRGASYNEQFF
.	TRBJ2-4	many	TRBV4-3	TGCGCCAGCAGCGCGACAAGTAACGGGATCCAAAACATTCAGTACTTC	CASSATSNGIQNIQYF
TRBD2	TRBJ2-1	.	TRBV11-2	TGTGCCAGCAGCCTCCGGGGTAGCGGGGCGGGCAATGAGCAGTTCTTC	CASSLRGSGAGNEQFF
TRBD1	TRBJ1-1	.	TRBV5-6	TGTGCCAGCAGCTATCGATTCGCGGCAAGCTGGGACAGGCTAGAAGCTTTCTTT	CASSYRFAASWDRLEAFF
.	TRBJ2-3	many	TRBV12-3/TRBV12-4	TGTGCCAGCACCGCCCGCATGGGCCGCCGTGCTAGCACAGATACGCAGTATTTT	CASTARMGRRASTDTQYF
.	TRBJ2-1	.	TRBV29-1	TGCAGCGTTGGTCTCCAGCTTGGGAATGAGCAGTTCTTC	CSVGLQLGNEQFF
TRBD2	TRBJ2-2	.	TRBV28	TGTGCCAGCAGTCGGCTAGCGGGAGGAGGCGGGGAGCTGTTTTTT	CASSRLAGGGGELFF
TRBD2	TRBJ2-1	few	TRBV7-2	TGTGCCAGCAGCTTAGCGTTTCTAGCGGGAGTTGGAATGGGGTACAATGAGCAGTTCTTC	CASSLAFLAGVGMGYNEQFF
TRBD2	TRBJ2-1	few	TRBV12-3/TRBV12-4	TGTGCCAGCAGTTTAGGGAGGACTAGCGGGAGGCTTGAGCAGTTCTTC	CASSLGRTSGRLEQFF
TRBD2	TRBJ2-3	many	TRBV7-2	TGTGCCAGCAGCCAGGGACTAGCGGGAGGGCCGGAAGGTACGCAGTATTTT	CASSQGLAGGPEGTQYF
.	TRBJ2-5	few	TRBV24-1	TGTGCCACCAGTGTATACAGCCAAGAGACCCAGTACTTC	CATSVYSQETQYF
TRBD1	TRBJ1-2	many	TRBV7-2	TGTGCCACTAGGGACAGCCACATGTCGGGCTATGGCTACACCTTC	CATRDSHMSGYGYTF
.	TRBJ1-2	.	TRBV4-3	TGCGCCAGCAGCCAAGATCTGGGGGATTCTGGCTACACCTTC	CASSQDLGDSGYTF
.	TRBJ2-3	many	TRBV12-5	TGTGCTAGTGGACCAACGGGAGTCCCAGATACGCAGTATTTT	CASGPTGVPDTQYF
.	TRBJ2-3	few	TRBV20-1	TGCAGTGCTAGGACGCTCACAGATACGCAGTATTTT	CSARTLTDTQYF
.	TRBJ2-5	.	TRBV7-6	TGTGCCAGCAGCGATGGCCGCAGGGTAGAAGAGACCCAGTACTTC	CASSDGRRVEETQYF